A selection of T cell receptor beta chains follows, all from one sample in a study of molecular identifiers for immune sequencing clone quantification. TCRdb redid the calling of the PCR reads with MiXCR, one entry per CDR3 protein. Of more than 450,000 distinct CDR3 sequences in the sample, 20% to 25% were seen once. The source material was naive CD8+ T cells from blood, with Jurkat cell RNA spiked in. The receptors were gathered from a human donor in good health. Some libraries in this study had Jurkat cell RNA spiked in. Each CDR3 is given without its conserved first and last residue. Each record gives: V gene, J gene, CDR3 protein.

TRBV4-1	TRBJ1-5	ASSEGPLSSNQPQH
TRBV29-1	TRBJ1-1	SVEESVGTGAKGTEAF
TRBV28	TRBJ1-5	ASSFAGNQPQH
TRBV7-9	TRBJ1-1	ASSKLGVEAF
TRBV7-6	TRBJ2-7	ASSLSVGQNLREQY
TRBV6-5	TRBJ1-2	ASSPDRGDRNYGYT
TRBV4-3	TRBJ2-5	ASSPDSGGRAGETQY
TRBV6-5	TRBJ2-5	ASGSVSTGQGETQY
TRBV12-3/TRBV12-4	TRBJ2-5	ASSLGREDRETQY
TRBV19	TRBJ2-4	ASSLAGIAKNIQY
TRBV20-1	TRBJ2-3	SARDRGGASLGTDTQY
TRBV2	TRBJ2-7	ASSRTHTKAPYEQY
TRBV5-6	TRBJ1-1	ASSRRWEEQGSAEAF
TRBV4-3	TRBJ2-7	ASSQDASGPYEQY
TRBV4-1	TRBJ2-5	ASSQEWVASGTQETQY
TRBV4-3	TRBJ1-4	ASSPTWGTNEKLF
TRBV29-1	TRBJ1-3	SVAVSGSTIY
TRBV12-3/TRBV12-4	TRBJ2-2	ASTSDRVAGELF
TRBV6-1	TRBJ1-1	ASSAPGFMNTEAF
TRBV4-3	TRBJ1-3	ASSQDRGYSGNTIY
TRBV27	TRBJ2-1	ASSLVGGPPYNEQF
TRBV5-1	TRBJ2-5	ASSLGDNHPGTQY
TRBV7-9	TRBJ2-5	ASKVADQETQY
TRBV12-3/TRBV12-4	TRBJ2-7	ASTEGTGVDEQY
TRBV30	TRBJ1-2	AGPRTDPNYGYT
TRBV5-1	TRBJ2-7	ASSSGNYPYEQY
TRBV2	TRBJ2-1	ASSEAEVNSYNEQF
TRBV12-3/TRBV12-4	TRBJ2-2	ASSFTSTGELF
TRBV19	TRBJ2-7	ASSLLAGESYEQY
TRBV6-5	TRBJ2-2	ASSYHAVRGLNTGELF
TRBV7-2	TRBJ2-4	ASSFPRTDWAQTKNIQY
TRBV6-5	TRBJ2-7	ASSYVAGGDPYEQY
TRBV6-2/TRBV6-3	TRBJ2-7	ASRLRGAPHEQY
TRBV28	TRBJ2-1	ASRGRRGVGNEQF
TRBV28	TRBJ2-5	ASSFRGVTEETQY
TRBV4-2	TRBJ2-7	ASSHSGIYEQY
TRBV2	TRBJ1-1	ASSADGENTEAF
TRBV20-1	TRBJ1-2	SARGTENYGYT
TRBV4-1	TRBJ2-5	ASSQVLLAAQETQY
TRBV4-3	TRBJ1-6	ASSQDRTGAGPLH
TRBV12-3/TRBV12-4	TRBJ1-2	ASSHAQGRIDDGYT
TRBV11-2	TRBJ2-3	ASGLGTSGYLDTQY
TRBV7-9	TRBJ2-2	ASSLGGGNTGELF
TRBV5-6	TRBJ2-7	ASSAPYEQY
TRBV9	TRBJ2-2	ASSVGPGLAGVTGELF
TRBV4-1	TRBJ1-1	ASSHKTTGVTEAF
TRBV4-3	TRBJ1-6	ASSQSNVLTDNSPLH